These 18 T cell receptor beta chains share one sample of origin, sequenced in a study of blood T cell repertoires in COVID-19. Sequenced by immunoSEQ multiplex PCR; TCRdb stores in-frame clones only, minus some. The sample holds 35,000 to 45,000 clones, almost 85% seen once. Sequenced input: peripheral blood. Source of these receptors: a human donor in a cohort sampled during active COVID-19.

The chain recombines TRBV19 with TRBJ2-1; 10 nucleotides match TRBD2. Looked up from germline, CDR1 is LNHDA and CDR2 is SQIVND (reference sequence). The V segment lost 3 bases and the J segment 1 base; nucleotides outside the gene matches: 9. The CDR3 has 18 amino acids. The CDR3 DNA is TGTGCCAGTAGTATTCCGGGGGCTAGCGGGAGTTCCTACAATGAGCAGTTCTTC. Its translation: CASSIPGASGSSYNEQFF.

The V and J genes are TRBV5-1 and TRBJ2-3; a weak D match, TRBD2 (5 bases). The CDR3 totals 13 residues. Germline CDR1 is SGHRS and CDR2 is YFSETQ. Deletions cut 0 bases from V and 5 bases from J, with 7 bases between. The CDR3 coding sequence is TGCGCCAGCAGCTTGGGAGCGGAAGATACGCAGTATTTT. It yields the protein CASSLGAEDTQYF.

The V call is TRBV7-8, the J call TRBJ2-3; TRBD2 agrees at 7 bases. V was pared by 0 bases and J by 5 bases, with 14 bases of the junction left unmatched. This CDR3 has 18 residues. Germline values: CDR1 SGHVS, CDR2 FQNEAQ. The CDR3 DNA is TGTGCCAGCAGCTTAGCGTTGACGTGGCGGGAGAACGGAGATACGCAGTATTTT. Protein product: CASSLALTWRENGDTQYF.

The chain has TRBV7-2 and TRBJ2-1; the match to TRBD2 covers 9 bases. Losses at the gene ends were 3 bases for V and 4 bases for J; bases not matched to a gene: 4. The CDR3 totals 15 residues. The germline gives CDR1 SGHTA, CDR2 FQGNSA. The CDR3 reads CASSFASGVYNEQFF. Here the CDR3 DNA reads TGTGCCAGCAGCTTTGCTAGCGGGGTTTACAATGAGCAGTTCTTC.

The CDR3 DNA is TGTGCCAGCAGACACTCGGGACAGACCTACGAGCAGTACTTC. It encodes CASRHSGQTYEQYF. The genes are TRBV7-9 and TRBJ2-7; 7 nucleotides match TRBD1. V was clipped by 6 bases and J by 2 bases; unmatched bases: 7. Germline V CDR1 and CDR2: SEHNR, FQNEAQ (reference sequence). The length of the CDR3 is 14 residues.

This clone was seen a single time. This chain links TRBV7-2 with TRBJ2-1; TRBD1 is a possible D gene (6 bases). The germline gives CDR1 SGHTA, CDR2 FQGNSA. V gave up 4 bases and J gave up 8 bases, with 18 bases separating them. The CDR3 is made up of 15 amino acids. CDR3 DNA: TGTGCCAGCAGCTCAAGGGGGTCCGAGCGCCATGAGCAGTTCTTC. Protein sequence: CASSSRGSERHEQFF.

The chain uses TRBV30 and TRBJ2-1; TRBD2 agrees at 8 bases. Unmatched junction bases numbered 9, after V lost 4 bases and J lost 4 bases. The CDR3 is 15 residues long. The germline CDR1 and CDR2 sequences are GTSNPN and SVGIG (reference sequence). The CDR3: CAWTIGVAGYNEQFF. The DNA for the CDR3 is TGTGCCTGGACCATTGGGGTAGCGGGGTACAATGAGCAGTTCTTC.

CDR3 coding DNA: TGTGCCAGCAGCCAAGGGGGTATGAACAATCAGCCCCAGCATTTT. This translates into CASSQGGMNNQPQHF. This rearrangement joins TRBV7-9 to TRBJ1-5; TRBD1 is a possible D gene (6 bases). The CDR3 covers 15 residues. V was clipped by 5 bases and J by 3 bases, with 14 bases between them. Germline V gene lookup returns CDR1 SEHNR and CDR2 FQNEAQ (reference sequence). The full variable domain, its missing parts supplied by reference TRBV7-9 and TRBJ1-5, is DTGVSQNPRHKITKRGQNVTFRCDPISEHNRLYWYRQTLGQGPEFLTYFQNEAQLEKSRLLSDRFSAERPKGSFSTLEIQRTEQGDSAMYLCASSQGGMNNQPQHFGDGTRLSIL.

CDR3 in amino acids: CATSDLRGTGGNEQYF. CDR3 nucleotide sequence: TGTGCCACCAGTGATCTTCGAGGGACAGGGGGCAACGAGCAGTACTTC. This chain joins TRBV24-1 and TRBJ2-7, with 12 nucleotides matching TRBD1. CDR3 length: 16 amino acids. J lost 5 bases, V lost 3 bases, and 7 bases had no gene match. Looked up from germline, CDR1 is KGHDR and CDR2 is SFDVKD.

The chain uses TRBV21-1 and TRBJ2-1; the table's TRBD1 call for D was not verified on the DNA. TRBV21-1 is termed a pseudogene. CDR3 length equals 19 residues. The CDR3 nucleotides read TGTGCCAGCAGCCCGGGGAGACAGGGGGAGGGATCGGCCTACAATGAGCAGTTCTTC. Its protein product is CASSPGRQGEGSAYNEQFF.

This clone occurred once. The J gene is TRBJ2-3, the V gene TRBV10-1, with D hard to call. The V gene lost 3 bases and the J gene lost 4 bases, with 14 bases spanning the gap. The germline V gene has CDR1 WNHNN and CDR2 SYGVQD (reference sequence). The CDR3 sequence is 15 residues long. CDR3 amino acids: CASSEGSVAADTQYF. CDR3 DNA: TGCGCCAGCAGTGAAGGTTCAGTGGCGGCAGATACGCAGTATTTT.

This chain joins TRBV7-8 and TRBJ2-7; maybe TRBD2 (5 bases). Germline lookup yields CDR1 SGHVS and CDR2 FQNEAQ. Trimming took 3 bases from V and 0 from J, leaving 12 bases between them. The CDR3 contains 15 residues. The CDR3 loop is CASSFGRRSSYEQYF. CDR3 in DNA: TGTGCCAGCAGCTTCGGGCGGAGGAGCTCCTACGAGCAGTACTTC.

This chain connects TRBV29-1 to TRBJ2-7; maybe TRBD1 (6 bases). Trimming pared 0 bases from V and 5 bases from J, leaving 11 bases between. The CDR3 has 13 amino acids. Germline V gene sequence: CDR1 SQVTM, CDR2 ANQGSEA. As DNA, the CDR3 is TGCAGCGTTGAAGATTTCCAGGGGCACGAGCAGTACTTC. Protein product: CSVEDFQGHEQYF.

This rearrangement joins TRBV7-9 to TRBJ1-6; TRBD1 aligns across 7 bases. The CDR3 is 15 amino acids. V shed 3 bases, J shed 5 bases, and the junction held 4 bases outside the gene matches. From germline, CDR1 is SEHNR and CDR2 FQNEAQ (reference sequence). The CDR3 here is CASSLEGADNSPLHF. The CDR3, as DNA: TGTGCCAGCAGCTTGGAGGGGGCGGATAATTCACCCCTCCACTTT.

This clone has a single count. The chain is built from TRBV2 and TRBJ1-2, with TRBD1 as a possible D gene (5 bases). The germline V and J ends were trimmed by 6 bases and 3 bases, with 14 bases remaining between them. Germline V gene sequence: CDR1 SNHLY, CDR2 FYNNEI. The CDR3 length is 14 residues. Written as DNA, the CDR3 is TGTGCCAGCAGCGAACGGCGGGGGGACTATGGCTACACCTTC. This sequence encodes CASSERRGDYGYTF.

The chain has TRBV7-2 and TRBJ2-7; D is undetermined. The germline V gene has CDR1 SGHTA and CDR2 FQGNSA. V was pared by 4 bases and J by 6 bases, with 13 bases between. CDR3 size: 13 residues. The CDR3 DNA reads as TGTGCCAGCAGCTCCCGGGTAGTCGGCGAGCAGTACTTC. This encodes CASSSRVVGEQYF.

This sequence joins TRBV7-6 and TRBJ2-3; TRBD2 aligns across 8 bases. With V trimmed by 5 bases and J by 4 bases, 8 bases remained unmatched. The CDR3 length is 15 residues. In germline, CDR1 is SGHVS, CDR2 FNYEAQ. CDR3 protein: CASSQSGSGADTQYF. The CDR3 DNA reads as TGTGCCAGCAGCCAAAGCGGGAGTGGGGCAGATACGCAGTATTTT. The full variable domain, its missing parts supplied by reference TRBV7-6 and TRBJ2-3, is GAGVSQSPRYKVTKRGQDVALRCDPISGHVSLYWYRQALGQGPEFLTYFNYEAQQDKSGLPNDRFSAERPEGSISTLTIQRTEQRDSAMYRCASSQSGSGADTQYFGPGTRLTVL.

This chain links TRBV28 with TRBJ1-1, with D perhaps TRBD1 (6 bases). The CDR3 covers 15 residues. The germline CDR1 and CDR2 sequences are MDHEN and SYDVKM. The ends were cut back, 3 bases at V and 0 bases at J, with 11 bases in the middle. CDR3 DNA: TGTGCCAGCAGTTTGTACAGGGCTATGAACACTGAAGCTTTCTTT. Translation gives CASSLYRAMNTEAFF.